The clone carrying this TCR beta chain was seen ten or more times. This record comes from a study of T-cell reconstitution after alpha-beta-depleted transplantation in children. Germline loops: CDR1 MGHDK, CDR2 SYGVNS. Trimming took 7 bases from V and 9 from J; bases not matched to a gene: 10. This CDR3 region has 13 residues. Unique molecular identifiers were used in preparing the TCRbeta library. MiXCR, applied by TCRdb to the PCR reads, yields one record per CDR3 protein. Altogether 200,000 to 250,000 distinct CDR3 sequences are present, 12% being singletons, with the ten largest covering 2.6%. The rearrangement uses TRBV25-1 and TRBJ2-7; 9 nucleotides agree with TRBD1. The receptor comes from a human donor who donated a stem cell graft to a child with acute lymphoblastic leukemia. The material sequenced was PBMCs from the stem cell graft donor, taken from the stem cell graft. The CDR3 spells CASTDRGGLGQYF. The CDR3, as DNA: TGTGCCAGCACGGACAGGGGAGGGCTAGGGCAGTACTTC.